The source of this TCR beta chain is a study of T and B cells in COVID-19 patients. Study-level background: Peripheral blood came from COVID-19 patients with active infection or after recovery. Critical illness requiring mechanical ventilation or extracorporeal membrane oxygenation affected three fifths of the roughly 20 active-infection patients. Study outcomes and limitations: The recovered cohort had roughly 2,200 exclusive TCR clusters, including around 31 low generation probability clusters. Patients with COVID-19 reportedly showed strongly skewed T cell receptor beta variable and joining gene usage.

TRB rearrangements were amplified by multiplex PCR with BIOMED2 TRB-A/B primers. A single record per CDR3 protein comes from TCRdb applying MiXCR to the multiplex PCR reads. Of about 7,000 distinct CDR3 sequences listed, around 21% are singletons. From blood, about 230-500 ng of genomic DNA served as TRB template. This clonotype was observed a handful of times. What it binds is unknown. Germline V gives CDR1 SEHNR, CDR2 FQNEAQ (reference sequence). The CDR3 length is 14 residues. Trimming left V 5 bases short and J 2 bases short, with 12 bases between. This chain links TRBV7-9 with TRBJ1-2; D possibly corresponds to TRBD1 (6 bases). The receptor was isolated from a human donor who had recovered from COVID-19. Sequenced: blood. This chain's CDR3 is CASSTGQINYGYTF. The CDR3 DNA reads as TGTGCCAGCAGCACAGGACAGATAAACTATGGCTACACCTTC.